This T cell receptor (beta chain) originates from a study of chemoradiotherapy in HPV16-positive cancers (dated by TCRdb to 2021 to 2024). Some background on the complete study: Candidate HPV-specific T-cell clones and common TCR motifs were defined by functional T-cell assays performed on cells from two HPV16-positive patients. The candidate HPV-specific TCRs and motifs were subsequently tracked in TCR repertoires obtained from 90 or so patients with HPV-related cancers. The study asked whether T-cell immunity to the HPV oncoproteins E6 and E7 changes during chemoradiotherapy and whether this immunity affects survival.

The germline V and J ends show losses of 3 bases and 1 base respectively, and no gene match explains 9 bases of the junction. The CDR3 runs 18 amino acids, cysteine and phenylalanine included. Left in the record is the CDR3 DNA by itself, 54 bases read in frame from the first base. According to the germline V gene, CDR1 reads KGHSH and CDR2 reads LQKENI. Repertoires were sampled repeatedly over the course of chemoradiotherapy, so clonal expansion could be followed in the tumor microenvironment. The library was built by means of the immunoSEQ multiplex PCR assay. In TCRdb, the immuneACCESS table is reduced to in-frame sequences with V and J assigned. These tables do not hold every clone; where another copy was compared, an unresolved V gene accounts for under half, and the others remain unexplained. The sample yields under 15,000 clones; approximately 86% were counted once. Together, the top ten hold around 5.3% of the sample.

Note on this clone: Its antigen target is currently unknown. One base away there is no much larger clone; base qualities are not given.

Beyond this particular receptor, the publication reports: Expansion of candidate HPV-specific clones and E7-related TCR motifs was observed in the tumor microenvironment during treatment, whereas no such expansion was observed for non-HPV-specific T cells. In HPV16-positive patients, expansion of HPV-responsive T cells during chemoradiotherapy was found to be associated with improved recurrence-free survival. Only two HPV16-positive patients were used to derive the functional definition of HPV-specific T cells, and the survival association was reported for HPV16-positive patients.

The chain uses TRBV18 and TRBJ2-2, and TRBD2 matches 9 of the central bases. The material was blood, obtained from a patient who underwent chemoradiotherapy. This TCR came from a human donor with HPV-associated anogenital cancer. The CDR3 is CASSPRASGGLNTGELFF. The DNA is TGTGCCAGCTCACCGCGAGCCAGCGGGGGGCTGAACACCGGGGAGCTGTTTTTT.